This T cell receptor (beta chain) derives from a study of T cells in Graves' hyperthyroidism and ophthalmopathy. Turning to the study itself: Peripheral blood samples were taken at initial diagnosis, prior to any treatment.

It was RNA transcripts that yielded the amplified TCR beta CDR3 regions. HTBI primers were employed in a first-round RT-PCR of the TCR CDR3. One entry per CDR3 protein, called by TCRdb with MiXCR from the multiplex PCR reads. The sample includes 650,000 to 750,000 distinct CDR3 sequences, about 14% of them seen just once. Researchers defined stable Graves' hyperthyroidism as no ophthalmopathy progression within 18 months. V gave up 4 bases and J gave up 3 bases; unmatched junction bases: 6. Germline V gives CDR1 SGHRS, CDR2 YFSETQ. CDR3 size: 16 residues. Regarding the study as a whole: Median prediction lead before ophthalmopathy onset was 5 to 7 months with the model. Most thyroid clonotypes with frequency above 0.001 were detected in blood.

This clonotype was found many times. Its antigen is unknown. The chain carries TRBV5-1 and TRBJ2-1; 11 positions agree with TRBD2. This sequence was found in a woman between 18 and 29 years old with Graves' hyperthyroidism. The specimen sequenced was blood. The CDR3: CASSRGLAERYNEQFF. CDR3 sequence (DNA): TGCGCCAGCAGCCGGGGACTAGCGGAGCGCTACAATGAGCAGTTCTTC.